Detailed here is one TCR beta chain. This same CDR3 is encoded by further DNA sequences in the sample. These data originate in a study of blood T cell repertoires in COVID-19. Study at large: Collection of acute and convalescent COVID-19 samples took place in the United States, Italy and Spain. The cDNA or gDNA used as material had been derived from T cells, B-cell-depleted T cells, or PBMCs.

Original handling: Reference gene primer amplification gave nucleated cell count estimates. TCRdb's table, derived via immunoSEQ multiplex PCR, lists solely in-frame clones and lacks some. V and J calls and clone size follow that table, whereas D and trimming were derived from the DNA. The repertoire holds tens of thousands of clones, with about 87% as singletons. The germline CDR1 and CDR2 sequences are LNHDA and SQIVND (reference sequence). There are 14 residues in the CDR3. Trimming took 4 bases from V and 8 from J; bases not matched to a gene: 7. This TCR was sampled from a man between 60 and 70 years old with acute or convalescent COVID-19. This chain links TRBV19 with TRBJ1-2, with 10 nucleotides matching TRBD1. The sequencing input was peripheral blood. The CDR3 DNA reads TGTGCCAGTAGTAAAGACAGGGGGCGGGACGGCTACACCTTC. As protein: CASSKDRGRDGYTF. The whole variable domain, filled in from reference TRBV19 and TRBJ1-2, reads DGGITQSPKYLFRKEGQNVTLSCEQNLNHDAMYWYRQDPGQGLRLIYYSQIVNDFQKGDIAEGYSVSREKKESFPLTVTSAQKNPTAFYLCASSKDRGRDGYTFGSGTRLTVV.